This T cell receptor beta chain appears in the sequencing data of a study of spatial heterogeneity in lung cancer. Overall study results and limits: Expanded alpha and beta TCR counts within tumors tracked tumor mutation counts.

Time point here: sample taken at primary tumor resection. TCRdb called the 5' RACE reads again in MiXCR, with one record for every CDR3 protein. The sample lists around 16,000 distinct CDR3 sequences; around 7.1% were seen once. This clonotype is termed medium-sized (0.01 to 0.1%). The antigen is not known. This beta chain appears as a stray read in a library generated for alpha chains; its size is not informative. This CDR3 contains 16 residues. The germline V gene encodes CDR1 SNHLY and CDR2 FYNNEI. V dropped 6 bases and J dropped 11; count of bases not matched to a gene: 13. The source was lung tumor tissue, collected at surgery. The sequence came from a female donor with early-stage non-small cell lung cancer. This sequence joins TRBV2 and TRBJ1-6, with TRBD1 matching 10 bases. As DNA, the CDR3 is TGTGCCAGCAGGGACGAGACAGGGGGCGTTATGGCACCCCTCCACTTT. This codes for CASRDETGGVMAPLHF.